Listed here are 8 T cell receptor beta chains from one sample, sequenced in a study of cytomegalovirus exposure and HLA in healthy donors. Amplification used 60 Vbeta primers and 13 Jbeta primers. TCRdb's copy holds only in-frame clones and misses some; the assay was immunoSEQ multiplex PCR. The sample lists about 230,000 clones, approximately 81% occurring once. The sample comprised PBMCs. These receptors were taken from a girl aged 2-10 years in good health and CMV-seronegative.

The chain couples TRBV2 to TRBJ2-3; 12 bases are shared with TRBD2. Unmatched junction bases numbered 9, after V lost 8 bases and J lost 9 bases. Germline V gene sequence: CDR1 SNHLY, CDR2 FYNNEI. The length of the CDR3 is 14 residues. CDR3 residues: CASLGLAGGGTQYF. As DNA, the CDR3 is TGTGCCAGCCTGGGGCTAGCGGGAGGGGGGACGCAGTATTTT.

The chain combines TRBV2 with TRBJ2-7; D is perhaps TRBD2 (6 bases). CDR3 size: 15 residues. V was pared by 5 bases and J by 6 bases, with 20 bases between. Germline V CDR1 and CDR2: SNHLY, FYNNEI. In DNA, the CDR3 is TGTGCCAGCAGTACCGAACGTCGGCGGGACTCCGAGCAGTACTTC. It translates to CASSTERRRDSEQYF.

The chain recombines TRBV27 with TRBJ2-2, with TRBD2 matching over 7 bases. This CDR3 has 13 residues. From germline, CDR1 is MNHEY and CDR2 SMNVEV (reference sequence). V shed 6 bases and J 5 bases; nucleotides not matched to a gene: 3. CDR3 nucleotide sequence: TGTGCCAGCAGCTTTAGCGGGACCGGGGAGCTGTTTTTT. Amino acid sequence: CASSFSGTGELFF.

The CDR3 reads CASSLTSGRYNEQFF. DNA of the CDR3: TGTGCCAGCAGCTTGACTAGCGGGAGGTACAATGAGCAGTTCTTC. The V call is TRBV7-9, the J call TRBJ2-1, with 13 bases matching TRBD2. CDR1 is SEHNR and CDR2 is FQNEAQ in the germline V gene (reference sequence). This CDR3 comprises 15 residues. The junction had 0 bases not matched to a gene; V was cut back by 3 bases and J by 4 bases. Looking up the rest from reference TRBV7-9 and TRBJ2-1 gives the full variable domain: DTGVSQNPRHKITKRGQNVTFRCDPISEHNRLYWYRQTLGQGPEFLTYFQNEAQLEKSRLLSDRFSAERPKGSFSTLEIQRTEQGDSAMYLCASSLTSGRYNEQFFGPGTRLTVL.

This chain joins TRBV7-8 and TRBJ1-1, with no clear D. From germline, CDR1 is SGHVS and CDR2 FQNEAQ. CDR3 size: 14 residues. The germline V and J ends were trimmed by 0 bases and 4 bases, with 9 bases remaining between them. The CDR3 DNA reads TGTGCCAGCAGCTTAGCGATCGGGAGCACTGAAGCTTTCTTT. Translating it yields CASSLAIGSTEAFF.

The rearrangement links TRBV7-9 to TRBJ2-1, with TRBD2 matching over 9 bases. From germline, CDR1 is SEHNR and CDR2 FQNEAQ (reference sequence). V gave up 2 bases and J gave up 4 bases; unmatched junction bases: 0. The CDR3 has 14 residues. The CDR3 sequence is CASSLLAGYNEQFF. DNA of the CDR3: TGTGCCAGCAGCTTACTAGCGGGGTACAATGAGCAGTTCTTC.

The chain employs TRBV6-1 and TRBJ1-2; D is perhaps TRBD1 (5 bases). V dropped 2 bases and J dropped 2 bases, with 18 bases sitting between them. The CDR3 covers 17 residues. Germline V lookup: CDR1 MNHNS, CDR2 SASEGT. The CDR3: CASSERVGAGQNYGYTF. Here the CDR3 DNA reads TGTGCCAGCAGTGAACGTGTAGGGGCAGGCCAAAACTATGGCTACACCTTC.

This chain connects TRBV10-1 to TRBJ2-7, with 8 bases fitting TRBD1. The CDR3 has 15 residues. V trimming: 10 bases; J trimming: 0 bases; junction bases outside the gene matches: 11. CDR1 is WNHNN, CDR2 SYGVQD, per germline (reference sequence). The CDR3: CANSTPGQVSYEQYF. Written as DNA, the CDR3 is TGCGCCAACTCTACACCGGGACAGGTCTCCTACGAGCAGTACTTC.